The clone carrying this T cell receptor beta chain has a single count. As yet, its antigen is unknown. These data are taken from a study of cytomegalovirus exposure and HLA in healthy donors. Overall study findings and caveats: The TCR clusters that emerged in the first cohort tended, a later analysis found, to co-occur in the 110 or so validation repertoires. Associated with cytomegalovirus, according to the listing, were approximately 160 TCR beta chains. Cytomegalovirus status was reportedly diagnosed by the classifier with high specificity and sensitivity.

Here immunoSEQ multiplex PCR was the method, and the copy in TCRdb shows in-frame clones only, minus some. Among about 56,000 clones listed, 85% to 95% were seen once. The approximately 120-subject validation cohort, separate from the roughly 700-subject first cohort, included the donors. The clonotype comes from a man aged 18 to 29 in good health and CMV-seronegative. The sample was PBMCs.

The chain's CDR3 is CASSVDLGTDQLTF. CDR3 coding DNA: TGTGCCAGCAGCGTTGATTTAGGGACAGACCAACTCACCTTC. The rearrangement joins TRBV2 to TRBJ1-2; the match to TRBD1 covers 7 bases. Germline V CDR1 and CDR2: SNHLY, FYNNEI. The CDR3 has 14 residues. After removal of 6 bases from V and 13 bases from J, the junction contained 17 bases not matched to a gene.